The 17 T cell receptor beta chains listed next were all sequenced from one sample in a study of blood T cell repertoires in COVID-19. Method: immunoSEQ multiplex PCR; TCRdb's copy keeps in-frame clones and lacks some. The sample shows tens of thousands of clones, around 90% of them seen only once. Sequencing was done on a sample of peripheral blood. These receptors all stem from a human donor in a cohort sampled during active COVID-19.

This chain connects TRBV7-2 to TRBJ2-1, with TRBD2 matching over 7 bases. V lost 1 base to trimming and J lost 7 bases; unmatched junction nucleotides: 4. The CDR3 consists of 14 residues. The germline V gene encodes CDR1 SGHTA and CDR2 FQGNSA. CDR3 residues: CASSLGLADNEQFF. The CDR3 DNA reads TGTGCCAGCAGCTTAGGCCTAGCGGATAATGAGCAGTTCTTC.

This clone was counted a single time. This chain links TRBV20-1 with TRBJ2-6, with 7 bases aligning to TRBD1. The CDR3 contains 16 residues. J was trimmed by 1 base and V by 3 bases; bases with no gene match: 6. Germline loops: CDR1 DFQATT, CDR2 SNEGSKA (reference sequence). The CDR3 coding sequence is TGCAGTGCTAGTTCAGGGGGTAGGTCTGGGGCCAACGTCCTGACTTTC. Translated, it gives CSASSGGRSGANVLTF.

The chain joins TRBV5-1 to TRBJ1-1, with 8 bases aligning to TRBD1. CDR3 length: 13 residues. Germline values: CDR1 SGHRS, CDR2 YFSETQ. V was clipped by 3 bases and J by 4 bases; unmatched bases: 2. CDR3 in DNA: TGCGCCAGCAGCTCTGGACAGGGCACTGAAGCTTTCTTT. Translation gives CASSSGQGTEAFF.

This clone was found once. The chain links TRBV6-5 to TRBJ1-1; D is perhaps TRBD1 (6 bases). CDR1 and CDR2 (germline): MNHEY, SVGAGI. Trimming took 4 bases from V and 5 from J, leaving 11 bases between them. The CDR3 covers 13 residues. The CDR3 reads CASSFSGQTEAFF. The CDR3 DNA reads TGTGCCAGCAGTTTTTCCGGACAGACTGAAGCTTTCTTT.

This chain joins TRBV2 and TRBJ1-2; D may be TRBD1 (6 bases). The germline CDR1 and CDR2 sequences are SNHLY and FYNNEI. CDR3 length: 13 residues. Trimming cost V 7 bases and J 8 bases, with 17 bases left between them. CDR3 in DNA: TGTGCCAGCACAGGGGACCCCGTTCGGGGCTACACCTTC. Translation: CASTGDPVRGYTF.

The V and J genes are TRBV7-6 and TRBJ2-5, with D possibly being TRBD2 (6 bases). Trimming removed 5 bases from V and 0 bases from J, with 10 bases in between. From germline, CDR1 is SGHVS and CDR2 FNYEAQ. The CDR3 is made up of 14 amino acids. CDR3 loop: CASSRGGYQETQYF. The CDR3 bases are TGTGCCAGCAGCCGTGGGGGGTACCAAGAGACCCAGTACTTC.

This clone is judged medium-sized. The rearrangement uses TRBV6-6 and TRBJ2-7; D may be TRBD1 (6 bases). Germline V gene sequence: CDR1 MNHNY, CDR2 SVGAGI (reference sequence). CDR3 length equals 16 residues. Trimming removed 3 bases at V and 7 bases at J, with 22 bases between. CDR3 sequence (DNA): TGTGCCAGCAGTTATAGGGTGAGAGGGGGAGTGGGAGAGCAGTACTTC. This gives the protein CASSYRVRGGVGEQYF.

In this sample, this clone turned up once. The gene calls are TRBV2 and TRBJ1-6; no firm D call. The CDR3 covers 15 residues. In germline, CDR1 is SNHLY, CDR2 FYNNEI. The V and J ends lost 7 bases and 4 bases respectively, with 14 bases between them. The chain's CDR3 is CASNAEGSYNSPLHF. The CDR3 nucleotides read TGTGCCAGCAATGCTGAGGGTTCGTATAATTCACCCCTCCACTTT.

This clone has a single count. The rearrangement links TRBV7-2 to TRBJ1-1; TRBD1 is a possible D gene (5 bases). V lost 5 bases to trimming and J lost 2 bases, with 21 bases between them. Germline-derived CDR1 and CDR2 are SGHTA and FQGNSA. This CDR3 is built from 17 residues. CDR3 region: CASSHLGTGRVNTEAFF. CDR3 DNA sequence: TGTGCCAGCAGCCACTTGGGCACAGGCAGAGTCAACACTGAAGCTTTCTTT.

V usage is TRBV19 and J usage is TRBJ2-1, with 10 bases that match TRBD2. Unmatched junction bases numbered 6, after V lost 10 bases and J lost 0 bases. This CDR3 comprises 15 residues. Germline assignment: CDR1 LNHDA and CDR2 SQIVND (reference sequence). CDR3: CATHSGGSSYNEQFF. For the CDR3, the DNA is TGTGCCACTCATAGCGGGGGGAGCTCCTACAATGAGCAGTTCTTC.

The genes are TRBV18 and TRBJ1-4; 9 bases map to TRBD1. CDR3 length equals 14 residues. The V gene's germline CDR1 is KGHSH and CDR2 LQKENI. The V gene end was trimmed by 2 bases and the J gene end by 7 bases; junction bases not matched to a gene: 2. CDR3 protein: CASSPRDRAEKLFF. The CDR3 DNA reads TGTGCCAGCTCACCAAGGGACAGGGCTGAAAAACTGTTTTTT.

The chain uses TRBV12-3 or TRBV12-4 and TRBJ2-7; D might be TRBD2 (6 bases). V dropped 6 bases and J dropped 0 bases, with 9 bases sitting between them. This CDR3 is built from 13 residues. CDR3 coding DNA: TGTGCCAGCAGAAGGGACTTCTCCTACGAGCAGTACTTC. This sequence encodes CASRRDFSYEQYF.

The chain uses TRBV15 and TRBJ1-4; no clear D. Germline CDR1 and CDR2: LNHNV and YYDKDF (reference sequence). Trimming removed 6 bases from V and 8 bases from J, with 10 bases in between. The CDR3 sequence is 12 residues long. CDR3 region: CATRQSNEKLFF. CDR3 nucleotide sequence: TGTGCCACCAGGCAGTCGAACGAAAAACTGTTTTTT.

V usage is TRBV5-1 and J usage is TRBJ2-7; a weak D match, TRBD1 (6 bases). Germline V gene data show CDR1 as SGHRS and CDR2 as YFSETQ. This CDR3 contains 15 residues. V lost 0 bases to trimming and J lost 6 bases, with 16 bases between them. CDR3 coding DNA: TGCGCCAGCAGCTTGGGCTACAGGGTGTTTGCCGAGCAGTACTTC. Translation gives CASSLGYRVFAEQYF. The whole variable domain, filled in from reference TRBV5-1 and TRBJ2-7, reads KAGVTQTPRYLIKTRGQQVTLSCSPISGHRSVSWYQQTPGQGLQFLFEYFSETQRNKGNFPGRFSGRQFSNSRSEMNVSTLELGDSALYLCASSLGYRVFAEQYFGPGTRLTVT.

This clone was seen a single time. CDR3 sequence reads: CASSSVTATNEKLFF. The CDR3 nucleotides read TGTGCCAGCAGCTCAGTGACAGCAACTAATGAAAAACTGTTTTTT. The rearrangement links TRBV7-8 to TRBJ1-4; possibly TRBD1 for D (5 bases). Trimming stripped 4 bases from V and 0 bases from J, with 9 bases between. CDR3 size: 15 residues. Germline values: CDR1 SGHVS, CDR2 FQNEAQ.

The CDR3 coding sequence is TGTGCCAGTAGTAGAGCGTACCTCAGCTCCTACGAGCAGTACTTC. Protein sequence: CASSRAYLSSYEQYF. The gene calls are TRBV19 and TRBJ2-7; D is undetermined. CDR1 is LNHDA, CDR2 SQIVND, per germline (reference sequence). Trimming took off 4 bases at V and 0 bases at J, with 13 bases between the two ends. The CDR3 covers 15 residues.

The rearrangement links TRBV5-1 to TRBJ2-2, with D hard to call. Between the trimmed V and J ends, which lost 5 bases and 5 bases, there was a span of 7 bases. Germline lookup yields CDR1 SGHRS and CDR2 YFSETQ. There are 12 residues in the CDR3. The CDR3 sequence is CASSVLTGELFF. The CDR3 nucleotides are TGCGCCAGCAGTGTATTGACCGGGGAGCTGTTTTTT.